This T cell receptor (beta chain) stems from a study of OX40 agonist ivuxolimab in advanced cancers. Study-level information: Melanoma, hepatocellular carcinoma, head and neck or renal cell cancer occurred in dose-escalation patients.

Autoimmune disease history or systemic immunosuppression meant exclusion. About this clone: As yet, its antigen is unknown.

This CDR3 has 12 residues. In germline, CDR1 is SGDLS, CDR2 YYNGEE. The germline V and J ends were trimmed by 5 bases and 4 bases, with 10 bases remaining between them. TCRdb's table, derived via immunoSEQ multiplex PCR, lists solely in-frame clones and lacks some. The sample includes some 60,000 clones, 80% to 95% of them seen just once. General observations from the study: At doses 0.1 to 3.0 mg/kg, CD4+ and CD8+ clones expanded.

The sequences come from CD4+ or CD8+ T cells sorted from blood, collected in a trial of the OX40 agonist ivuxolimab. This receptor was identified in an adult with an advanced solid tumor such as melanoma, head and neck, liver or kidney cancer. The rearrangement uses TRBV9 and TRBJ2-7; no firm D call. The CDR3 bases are TGTGCCAGCAGTTCGGACGGGTACGAGCAGTACTTC. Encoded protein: CASSSDGYEQYF. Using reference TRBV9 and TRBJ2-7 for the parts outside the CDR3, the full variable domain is DSGVTQTPKHLITATGQRVTLRCSPRSGDLSVYWYQQSLDQGLQFLIQYYNGEERAKGNILERFSAQQFPDLHSELNLSSLELGDSALYFCASSSDGYEQYFGPGTRLTVT.